One sample yielded the 31 T cell receptor beta chains listed below, sequenced in a study of blood T cell repertoires in COVID-19. Some clones are missing from TCRdb's copy, which holds only in-frame ones; the method was immunoSEQ multiplex PCR. The sample yields roughly 200,000 clones, 65% to 90% seen once. What was sequenced was PBMCs or T cells enriched from blood (not recorded which). These receptors originate from a woman aged 30 to 39 who had been exposed to COVID-19.

V usage is TRBV5-4 and J usage is TRBJ1-4; 9 bases agree with TRBD1. CDR3 size: 14 residues. With 7 bases clipped from V and 3 bases from J, the junction kept 4 bases outside the gene matches. Germline CDR1 is SGHNT and CDR2 is YYREEE (reference sequence). The chain's CDR3 is CASGDREANEKLFF. Written as DNA, the CDR3 is TGTGCCAGCGGGGACAGGGAGGCTAATGAAAAACTGTTTTTT.

This clone was counted a few times. The J gene is TRBJ1-4, the V gene TRBV12-3 or TRBV12-4; D not resolved. The CDR3 runs 11 residues. V lost 6 bases and J 4 bases, leaving 3 bases between the germline ends. DNA for the CDR3: TGTGCCAGCAGCAATAATGAAAAACTGTTTTTT. Translated: CASSNNEKLFF.

The CDR3 reads CASSRDRSSYEQYF. CDR3 nucleotide sequence: TGTGCCAGCAGCAGAGACAGGAGCTCCTACGAGCAGTACTTC. The chain has TRBV7-9 and TRBJ2-7; possible D gene TRBD1, 6 bases. The V gene lost 5 bases and the J gene lost 0 bases, with 11 bases spanning the gap. CDR3 size: 14 residues. Germline values: CDR1 SEHNR, CDR2 FQNEAQ (reference sequence).

The rearrangement links TRBV19 to TRBJ1-1, with 7 bases fitting TRBD1. After removal of 1 base from V and 3 bases from J, the junction contained 5 bases not matched to a gene. The CDR3 consists of 15 residues. Germline V lookup: CDR1 LNHDA, CDR2 SQIVND (reference sequence). CDR3 amino acids: CASSIAQGGYTEAFF. The CDR3 coding sequence is TGTGCCAGTAGTATAGCCCAGGGGGGTTACACTGAAGCTTTCTTT.

The genes are TRBV5-5 and TRBJ2-7; D may be TRBD2 (6 bases). Trimming took 4 bases from V and 4 from J, leaving 15 bases between them. CDR1 and CDR2 (germline): SGHKS, YYEKEE (reference sequence). There are 14 residues in the CDR3. CDR3 protein: CASSAGSQAYEQYF. CDR3 in DNA: TGTGCCAGCAGCGCCGGGAGCCAGGCATACGAGCAGTACTTC. Based on the CDR3 plus reference TRBV5-5 and TRBJ2-7, the full variable domain is DAGVTQSPTHLIKTRGQQVTLRCSPISGHKSVSWYQQVLGQGPQFIFQYYEKEERGRGNFPDRFSARQFPNYSSELNVNALLLGDSALYLCASSAGSQAYEQYFGPGTRLTVT.

CDR3 nucleotide sequence: TGTGCCAGCAGTTACACCCGGACCCGGGGGAGCTATGGCTACACCTTC. It is translated as CASSYTRTRGSYGYTF. V and J are TRBV6-5 and TRBJ1-2, with a possible D match to TRBD1 (5 bases). The V gene lost 2 bases and the J gene lost 4 bases, with 17 bases spanning the gap. CDR1 and CDR2 (germline): MNHEY, SVGAGI. The CDR3 covers 16 residues.

The rearrangement uses TRBV5-6 and TRBJ1-5; TRBD1 agrees at 7 bases. Germline loops: CDR1 SGHDT, CDR2 YYEEEE. The CDR3 covers 16 residues. The V segment lost 2 bases and the J segment 3 bases; nucleotides outside the gene matches: 8. Here the CDR3 reads CASSFLTGSSNQPQHF. CDR3 nucleotides: TGTGCCAGCAGCTTTCTGACAGGGAGTTCCAATCAGCCCCAGCATTTT.

The V call is TRBV24-1, the J call TRBJ2-7; 10 bases map to TRBD1. Germline V CDR1 and CDR2: KGHDR, SFDVKD. V lost 2 bases to trimming and J lost 2 bases; unmatched junction nucleotides: 5. This CDR3 spans 16 amino acids. The CDR3 DNA sequence: TGTGCCACCAGTGATTCCCCGGGACAGGGGACCTACGAGCAGTACTTC. This codes for CATSDSPGQGTYEQYF.

The rearrangement links TRBV4-1 to TRBJ2-2, with 11 positions matching TRBD1. The junction had 5 bases not matched to a gene; V was cut back by 2 bases and J by 3 bases. Per germline, CDR1 MGHRA and CDR2 YSYEKL. There are 17 residues in the CDR3. The DNA of the CDR3 is TGCGCCAGCAGCCAAACCCGGGACAGGGGGTACACCGGGGAGCTGTTTTTT. The encoded protein is CASSQTRDRGYTGELFF.

The rearrangement links TRBV5-1 to TRBJ1-6; TRBD1 aligns across 9 bases. Losses at the gene ends were 4 bases for V and 9 bases for J; bases not matched to a gene: 14. There are 17 residues in the CDR3. Germline CDR1 reads SGHRS; CDR2 reads YFSETQ. The CDR3 coding sequence is TGCGCCAGCAGCCCGGACAGGGGAGGTAGTATGGTTTCACCCCTCCACTTT. The encoded protein is CASSPDRGGSMVSPLHF. The full variable domain, rest sourced from reference TRBV5-1 and TRBJ1-6, is KAGVTQTPRYLIKTRGQQVTLSCSPISGHRSVSWYQQTPGQGLQFLFEYFSETQRNKGNFPGRFSGRQFSNSRSEMNVSTLELGDSALYLCASSPDRGGSMVSPLHFGNGTRLTVT.

The chain employs TRBV5-1 and TRBJ2-5; 14 nucleotides align to TRBD2. The V and J ends lost 4 bases and 1 base, in that order; junction bases with no gene match: 9. This CDR3 has 18 residues. CDR1 is SGHRS, CDR2 YFSETQ, per germline. CDR3 in DNA: TGCGCCAGCAGCCCGGGACTAGCGGGGGCCTACCTCCAAGAGACCCAGTACTTC. It specifies CASSPGLAGAYLQETQYF.

The CDR3 DNA reads TGTGCCAGTAGTATGGAAGGGACAGACAATTCACCCCTCCACTTT. This translates into CASSMEGTDNSPLHF. This rearrangement joins TRBV19 to TRBJ1-6; 7 bases line up with TRBD1. The CDR3 runs 15 residues. The V segment lost 3 bases and the J segment 7 bases; nucleotides outside the gene matches: 6. CDR1 and CDR2 (germline): LNHDA, SQIVND (reference sequence).

The J gene is TRBJ2-7, the V gene TRBV30; D might be TRBD2 (6 bases). Germline V lookup: CDR1 GTSNPN, CDR2 SVGIG (reference sequence). Trimming removed 1 base at V and 3 bases at J, with 16 bases between. The CDR3 is made up of 15 amino acids. CDR3 in amino acids: CAWSAEGSLGYEQYF. For the CDR3, the DNA is TGTGCCTGGAGTGCGGAGGGGTCCCTTGGCTACGAGCAGTACTTC.

This clone was seen more than once but under ten times. The chain combines TRBV11-2 with TRBJ2-2, with 9 bases lining up with TRBD1. The V gene's germline CDR1 is SGHAT and CDR2 FQNNGV. The CDR3 is made up of 15 amino acids. V was pared by 4 bases and J by 1 base, with 1 base of the junction left unmatched. This CDR3 is CASSWGQGNTGELFF. In nucleotides, the CDR3 is TGTGCCAGCAGCTGGGGACAGGGGAACACCGGGGAGCTGTTTTTT.

V is TRBV7-8 and J is TRBJ2-3; 12 bases match TRBD2. The CDR3 runs 17 residues. In germline, CDR1 is SGHVS, CDR2 FQNEAQ. Trimming took 5 bases from V and 5 from J; bases not matched to a gene: 11. For the CDR3, the DNA is TGTGCCAGCAGCCATACACTAGCGGGGGGTACCGGAGATACGCAGTATTTT. Amino acid sequence: CASSHTLAGGTGDTQYF.

The chain combines TRBV15 with TRBJ1-6; 7 positions agree with TRBD1. Germline V lookup: CDR1 LNHNV, CDR2 YYDKDF (reference sequence). The V and J ends lost 5 bases and 7 bases, in that order; junction bases with no gene match: 14. The CDR3 is made up of 17 amino acids. The CDR3 sequence: CATSPPGTVRLNSPLHF. The DNA of the CDR3 is TGTGCCACCAGCCCCCCGGGGACAGTCAGACTAAATTCACCCCTCCACTTT.

The chain has TRBV5-1 and TRBJ1-3; TRBD1 is a possible D gene (5 bases). V lost 4 bases, J lost 4 bases, and 9 bases lay in between. The length of the CDR3 is 13 residues. The germline gives CDR1 SGHRS, CDR2 YFSETQ. Here the CDR3 reads CASSVDTGNTIYF. The CDR3 bases are TGCGCCAGCAGCGTGGACACCGGAAACACCATATATTTT.

This chain connects TRBV4-2 to TRBJ2-5; possibly TRBD2 for D (7 bases). CDR3 length equals 18 residues. V was trimmed by 1 base and J by 5 bases, leaving 23 bases between them. Germline V CDR1 and CDR2: LGHNA, YNFKEQ. The CDR3: CASSQARGGAALEETQYF. CDR3 DNA: TGTGCCAGCAGCCAAGCTAGGGGGGGGGCGGCACTCGAGGAGACCCAGTACTTC.

The chain recombines TRBV28 with TRBJ2-7; maybe TRBD1 (5 bases). Trimming removed 5 bases from V and 1 base from J, with 15 bases in between. The CDR3 has 15 amino acids. Germline V gives CDR1 MDHEN, CDR2 SYDVKM. CDR3 coding DNA: TGTGCCAGCAGTACGTCAGGGATCGGTTCCTACGAGCAGTACTTC. As protein: CASSTSGIGSYEQYF.

This chain joins TRBV19 and TRBJ2-1, with 7 bases fitting TRBD2. This CDR3 region has 16 residues. Germline V lookup: CDR1 LNHDA, CDR2 SQIVND (reference sequence). V was pared by 5 bases and J by 2 bases, with 9 bases of the junction left unmatched. In DNA form, the CDR3 reads TGTGCCAGTAGTTTCAGCGGGGTCCTCCCCTACAATGAGCAGTTCTTC. This sequence encodes CASSFSGVLPYNEQFF. The full variable domain, completed using reference TRBV19 and TRBJ2-1, is DGGITQSPKYLFRKEGQNVTLSCEQNLNHDAMYWYRQDPGQGLRLIYYSQIVNDFQKGDIAEGYSVSREKKESFPLTVTSAQKNPTAFYLCASSFSGVLPYNEQFFGPGTRLTVL.

The V gene is TRBV29-1, the J gene TRBJ2-2; 7 positions match TRBD1. Germline trimming cut 6 bases from V and 2 bases from J; bases unmatched to any gene: 6. CDR1 is SQVTM, CDR2 ANQGSEA, per germline. The CDR3 runs 14 residues. CDR3 coding DNA: TGCAGCGTCACCGGGACAGCTAACACCGGGGAGCTGTTTTTT. Its translation: CSVTGTANTGELFF.

V usage is TRBV14 and J usage is TRBJ1-2; 8 bases are shared with TRBD1. The CDR3 extends over 16 amino acids. The junction had 10 bases not matched to a gene; V was cut back by 2 bases and J by 5 bases. Germline V CDR1 and CDR2: SGHDN, FVKESK. The CDR3 reads CASSQRQGSYGYGYTF. CDR3 DNA sequence: TGTGCCAGCAGCCAAAGACAGGGGTCTTATGGTTATGGCTACACCTTC.

V is TRBV18 and J is TRBJ1-6, with 10 bases matching TRBD1. Losses at the gene ends were 1 base for V and 7 bases for J; bases not matched to a gene: 13. In germline, CDR1 is KGHSH, CDR2 LQKENI. The CDR3 loop spans 19 amino acids. This CDR3 reads CASSPRDRGPNWANSPLHF. Written as DNA, the CDR3 is TGTGCCAGCTCACCACGGGACAGGGGACCTAACTGGGCCAATTCACCCCTCCACTTT.

The chain employs TRBV19 and TRBJ1-3; TRBD1 is a possible D gene (6 bases). The germline V gene encodes CDR1 LNHDA and CDR2 SQIVND (reference sequence). The CDR3 is 15 residues long. With 1 base removed from V and 4 bases from J, the gap between germline ends came to 11 bases. The CDR3 loop reads CASSIARQAGNTIYF. The DNA of the CDR3 is TGTGCCAGTAGTATAGCCCGACAGGCCGGAAACACCATATATTTT.

This chain uses TRBV2 with TRBJ1-1; D gene uncertain. The CDR3 totals 14 residues. V lost 6 bases to trimming and J lost 1 base, with 12 bases between them. CDR1 SNHLY and CDR2 FYNNEI come from the germline V gene. The DNA of the CDR3 is TGTGCCAGCAGCCTTAGACACCAGAACACTGAAGCTTTCTTT. This codes for CASSLRHQNTEAFF.

J is TRBJ1-5 and V is TRBV10-2; weak D call: TRBD1 (5 bases). The V gene's germline CDR1 is WSHSY and CDR2 SAAADI. The V and J ends lost 5 bases and 0 bases respectively, with 14 bases between them. This CDR3 spans 16 amino acids. The CDR3: CASSHPGIPSNQPQHF. CDR3 in DNA: TGCGCCAGCAGTCACCCAGGGATACCTAGCAATCAGCCCCAGCATTTT.

J is TRBJ1-4 and V is TRBV5-1, with D possibly being TRBD1 (6 bases). The CDR3 has 16 residues. Germline CDR1 and CDR2: SGHRS and YFSETQ. Trimming took off 4 bases at V and 0 bases at J, with 13 bases between the two ends. The CDR3 here is CASSPRTVATNEKLFF. Here the CDR3 DNA reads TGCGCCAGCAGCCCCCGGACAGTTGCAACTAATGAAAAACTGTTTTTT.

This chain connects TRBV5-1 to TRBJ1-2; tentatively, D is TRBD1 (5 bases). CDR1 is SGHRS and CDR2 is YFSETQ in the germline V gene. The CDR3 has 16 amino acids. V dropped 0 bases and J dropped 0 bases, with 12 bases sitting between them. The CDR3 region has the DNA TGCGCCAGCAGCTTGGGACAAGGGGCCTCTAACTATGGCTACACCTTC. It encodes CASSLGQGASNYGYTF.

V gene TRBV5-1 combines with J gene TRBJ1-2; 8 bases are shared with TRBD1. V lost 2 bases to trimming and J lost 4 bases; unmatched junction nucleotides: 13. This CDR3 contains 17 residues. The germline V gene has CDR1 SGHRS and CDR2 YFSETQ. The CDR3 here is CASSFVKGTGEIYGYTF. The CDR3 DNA reads TGCGCCAGCAGCTTTGTGAAAGGGACAGGAGAGATCTATGGCTACACCTTC.

Only one count was recorded for this clone. The V gene is TRBV5-1, the J gene TRBJ2-5; 9 bases map to TRBD2. Looked up from germline, CDR1 is SGHRS and CDR2 is YFSETQ. J lost 2 bases, V lost 4 bases, and 3 bases had no gene match. This CDR3 has 14 amino acids. CDR3 residues: CASSRTSAQETQYF. The CDR3 nucleotides are TGCGCCAGCAGCCGGACTAGCGCGCAAGAGACCCAGTACTTC.

This chain connects TRBV7-2 to TRBJ1-1, with TRBD1 matching over 7 bases. The germline gives CDR1 SGHTA, CDR2 FQGNSA. This CDR3 contains 19 residues. After removal of 7 bases from V and 8 bases from J, the junction contained 28 bases not matched to a gene. CDR3 residues: CASTLRRRGSVLEPKEAFF. CDR3 coding DNA: TGTGCCAGCACTTTGAGGCGCAGGGGGTCAGTCCTCGAACCCAAGGAAGCTTTCTTT. The full variable domain, rest sourced from reference TRBV7-2 and TRBJ1-1, is GAGVSQSPSNKVTEKGKDVELRCDPISGHTALYWYRQSLGQGLEFLIYFQGNSAPDKSGLPSDRFSAERTGGSVSTLTIQRTQQEDSAVYLCASTLRRRGSVLEPKEAFFGQGTRLTVV.